Following are 13 T cell receptor beta chains from one sample sequenced in a study of follicular helper T cells after annual influenza vaccination. The time point was: 2014-2015 season, 7 days after vaccination. Libraries were prepared by immunoSEQ multiplex PCR; TCRdb keeps only in-frame clonotypes and omits some of them. The sample carries more than 2,500 clones, 80% to 90% recorded once. The starting material was CXCR5+ CD38- circulating T follicular helper cells from blood, obtained 7 days after influenza vaccination. Subset reported: circulating Tfh, non-naive CD4+CXCR5+PD-1+ (ICOS+CD38+ or ICOS-CD38-). The receptors originated from an adult who received the influenza vaccine.

The J gene is TRBJ2-7, the V gene TRBV19; 7 positions match TRBD1. This CDR3 has 14 residues. Germline assignment: CDR1 LNHDA and CDR2 SQIVND (reference sequence). Trimming removed 9 bases from V and 2 bases from J; junction bases left unmatched: 10. CDR3 in amino acids: CASQKQGRTYEQYF. The CDR3 bases are TGTGCCAGCCAAAAACAGGGGAGAACCTACGAGCAGTACTTC.

This clone was found once. Here the CDR3 DNA reads TGTGCCAGCGCACCGACCATACCAGGAAAGACCTATGGCTACACCTTC. It codes for CASAPTIPGKTYGYTF. The chain carries TRBV5-4 and TRBJ1-2; D uncertain. This CDR3 is 16 amino acids long. Trimming stripped 7 bases from V and 4 bases from J, with 23 bases between. CDR1 and CDR2 from the germline V gene are SGHNT and YYREEE (reference sequence).

This CDR3 reads CASSPRVKGEKLFF. CDR3 in DNA: TGTGCCAGCAGCCCCCGAGTGAAGGGTGAAAAACTGTTTTTT. This chain connects TRBV9 to TRBJ1-4; the D is unclear. CDR1 and CDR2 (germline): SGDLS, YYNGEE. The V gene lost 4 bases and the J gene lost 7 bases, with 14 bases spanning the gap. This CDR3 is built from 14 residues.

J is TRBJ2-7 and V is TRBV5-6; D may be TRBD1 (6 bases). V was trimmed by 6 bases and J by 3 bases, leaving 13 bases between them. Germline V gives CDR1 SGHDT, CDR2 YYEEEE. The CDR3 length is 13 residues. The CDR3 loop reads CASTRKGGYEQYF. Written as DNA, the CDR3 is TGTGCCAGCACCCGGAAAGGGGGCTACGAGCAGTACTTC.

The chain is built from TRBV29-1 and TRBJ2-1, with a tentative D call TRBD1 (9 bases). The CDR3 extends over 16 amino acids. The germline V gene encodes CDR1 SQVTM and CDR2 ANQGSEA. The germline V and J ends were trimmed by 6 bases and 4 bases, with 22 bases remaining between them. The CDR3 coding sequence is TGCAGCGTAGGACAGGGGTCCGGGGGGGCATACAATGAGCAGTTCTTC. Translated, it gives CSVGQGSGGAYNEQFF.

The chain joins TRBV27 to TRBJ2-2; D is uncertain. V gave up 5 bases and J gave up 1 base, with 11 bases separating them. Germline loops: CDR1 MNHEY, CDR2 SMNVEV (reference sequence). This CDR3 has 15 residues. CDR3 DNA sequence: TGTGCCAGCAGTGATGAAAACGGGAACACCGGGGAGCTGTTTTTT. Amino acid sequence: CASSDENGNTGELFF.

This chain uses TRBV11-3 with TRBJ2-7, with D perhaps TRBD1 (6 bases). The CDR3 is made up of 15 amino acids. The germline V gene has CDR1 SGHNT and CDR2 YENEEA. V lost 6 bases and J 1 base, leaving 16 bases between the germline ends. As DNA, the CDR3 is TGTGCCAGCAGTAAACGGACAGCCCAATCCTACGAGCAGTACTTC. It codes for CASSKRTAQSYEQYF.

The rearrangement joins TRBV5-8 to TRBJ2-5; TRBD1 matches at 7 bases. The CDR3 sequence is 18 residues long. CDR1 is SGHTS, CDR2 YDEGEE, per germline. J lost 0 bases, V lost 5 bases, and 16 bases had no gene match. The CDR3 DNA reads as TGTGCCAGCAGGGGCGTGTTTTTGGGACAGTCCAACCAAGAGACCCAGTACTTC. Residues: CASRGVFLGQSNQETQYF. The variable domain in full, completed from reference TRBV5-8 and TRBJ2-5, reads EAGVTQSPTHLIKTRGQQATLRCSPISGHTSVYWYQQALGLGLQFLLWYDEGEERNRGNFPPRFSGRQFPNYSSELNVNALELEDSALYLCASRGVFLGQSNQETQYFGPGTRLLVL.

V gene TRBV9 combines with J gene TRBJ2-5; TRBD1 or TRBD2 may be the D gene (5 bases each). The CDR3 has 14 amino acids. Trimming pared 7 bases from V and 1 base from J, leaving 14 bases between. CDR1 is SGDLS, CDR2 YYNGEE, per germline. The CDR3 DNA sequence: TGTGCCAGCGGGGGAGTGGGGAGCCAAGAGACCCAGTACTTC. Amino acid sequence: CASGGVGSQETQYF.

V gene TRBV19 combines with J gene TRBJ2-1; 12 bases fit TRBD1. Germline CDR1 LNHDA, CDR2 SQIVND (reference sequence). The CDR3 totals 16 residues. Trimming took 6 bases from V and 10 from J; bases not matched to a gene: 13. CDR3 loop: CASRLPGQGAGREQFF. The CDR3 DNA reads as TGTGCCAGTAGATTACCGGGACAGGGGGCCGGTAGAGAGCAGTTCTTC.

This clone was detected only once. The chain joins TRBV11-1 to TRBJ2-5, with TRBD2 as a possible D gene (5 bases). Trimming removed 7 bases at V and 5 bases at J, with 17 bases between. The germline V gene has CDR1 SGHAT and CDR2 FQDESV (reference sequence). There are 14 residues in the CDR3. The CDR3 loop is CASNNRATGETQYF. The CDR3 nucleotides read TGTGCCAGCAACAATAGAGCTACGGGGGAGACCCAGTACTTC.

This sequence joins TRBV18 and TRBJ1-1; tentative D call: TRBD1 (6 bases). Germline lookup yields CDR1 KGHSH and CDR2 LQKENI. Trimming cost V 9 bases and J 1 base, with 12 bases left between them. The CDR3 contains 13 residues. The CDR3 loop is CASRQGGNTEAFF. CDR3 DNA: TGTGCCAGTCGTCAAGGGGGGAACACTGAAGCTTTCTTT.

The rearrangement uses TRBV11-2 and TRBJ1-2; D unclear. The CDR3 is 12 residues long. Germline V gene data show CDR1 as SGHAT and CDR2 as FQNNGV. Trimming shortened V by 2 bases and J by 7 bases, and 8 bases separated the two germline ends. CDR3: CASSLNRGGYTF. In DNA, the CDR3 is TGTGCCAGCAGCTTAAACCGGGGTGGCTACACCTTC.